The next 15 T cell receptor beta chains were all read from a single sample in a study of T cell repertoires in cytomegalovirus infection. In TCRdb, the reads were re-called with MiXCR into one record per CDR3 protein. The data hold about 600,000 distinct CDR3 sequences, with approximately 24% observed a single time. Material: CD8+ T cells from PBMCs. All receptors derive from a human donor in good health (CMV status not recorded). Some clones in this sample may be carry-over from other donors' samples.

Notes on this clonotype: Because it lacks the conserved phenylalanine or tryptophan at the end, this CDR3 is likely a read error. This chain links TRBV4-1 with TRBJ2-1, with TRBD2 identical over 8 bases. This CDR3 comprises 13 residues. Looked up from germline, CDR1 is MGHRA and CDR2 is YSYEKL. V lost 1 base to trimming and J lost 12 bases; unmatched junction nucleotides: 5. CDR3 loop: CASSQGRGGWQFV. CDR3 bases: TGCGCCAGCAGCCAAGGTCGGGGGGGCTGGCAGTTCGTC.

This clonotype was counted at least ten times. The gene calls are TRBV5-4 and TRBJ2-1; D unclear. This CDR3 contains 14 residues. V was shortened by 0 bases and J by 6 bases, with 10 bases between the two germline ends. Germline CDR1 is SGHNT and CDR2 is YYREEE (reference sequence). The CDR3 here is CASSLGAFPNEQFF. In DNA, the CDR3 is TGTGCCAGCAGCTTGGGCGCCTTCCCCAATGAGCAGTTCTTC.

V is TRBV6-2 or TRBV6-3 and J is TRBJ2-7, with TRBD1 identical over 8 bases. This CDR3 is built from 15 residues. The junction had 5 bases not matched to a gene; V was cut back by 2 bases and J by 2 bases. Germline V lookup: CDR1 MNHEY, CDR2 SVGEGT. The DNA of the CDR3 is TGTGCCAGCAGTTACACAGGGGGACCCCCCTACGAGCAGTACGTC. Amino acid sequence: CASSYTGGPPYEQYV.

This chain uses TRBV3-1 with TRBJ1-4; tentatively, D is TRBD1 (5 bases). Germline lookup yields CDR1 LGHDT and CDR2 YNNKEL (reference sequence). This CDR3 comprises 18 residues. Deletions cut 1 base from V and 0 bases from J, with 15 bases between. The CDR3 DNA reads as TGTGCCAGCAGCCAAGGGGGGTATGAGAGTGCAACTAATGAAAAACTGTTTTTT. Translated, it gives CASSQGGYESATNEKLFF. The whole variable domain, remainder taken from reference TRBV3-1 and TRBJ1-4, is DTAVSQTPKYLVTQMGNDKSIKCEQNLGHDTMYWYKQDSKKFLKIMFSYNNKELIINETVPNRFSPKSPDKAHLNLHINSLELGDSAVYFCASSQGGYESATNEKLFFGSGTQLSVL.

V gene TRBV15 combines with J gene TRBJ2-5; 11 bases fit TRBD1. This CDR3 comprises 16 residues. The germline gives CDR1 LNHNV, CDR2 YYDKDF (reference sequence). Trimming removed 4 bases from V and 3 bases from J; junction bases left unmatched: 7. In DNA form, the CDR3 reads TGTGCCACCAGCATATCTCCGGGACAGGGGGAAGAGACCCAGTACTTC. It yields the protein CATSISPGQGEETQYF.

In nucleotides, the CDR3 is TGCAGTGCTAGGGATACAGGGAATGAGCAGTTCTTC. This gives the protein CSARDTGNEQFF. The rearrangement uses TRBV20-1 and TRBJ2-1; possible D gene TRBD1, 6 bases. With 3 bases removed from V and 7 bases from J, the gap between germline ends came to 10 bases. The CDR3 is 12 residues long. From germline, CDR1 is DFQATT and CDR2 SNEGSKA (reference sequence).

J is TRBJ1-1 and V is TRBV10-3; maybe TRBD1 (5 bases). Deletions cut 2 bases from V and 4 bases from J, with 8 bases between. The length of the CDR3 is 13 residues. The germline CDR1 and CDR2 sequences are ENHRY and SYGVKD. CDR3 DNA: TGTGCCATCAGTGAGGCGGGGGGCACTGAAGCTTTCTTT. This codes for CAISEAGGTEAFF.

This chain uses TRBV29-1 with TRBJ2-3; TRBD1 might be the D (5 bases). The germline CDR1 and CDR2 sequences are SQVTM and ANQGSEA. The CDR3 covers 15 residues. V was pared by 0 bases and J by 7 bases, with 17 bases between. CDR3 region: CSVEDQIQAGYTQYF. CDR3 DNA: TGCAGCGTTGAAGATCAGATACAGGCAGGGTATACGCAGTATTTT.

The chain recombines TRBV2 with TRBJ2-7; the match to TRBD1 covers 9 bases. J was trimmed by 5 bases and V by 7 bases; bases with no gene match: 9. Looked up from germline, CDR1 is SNHLY and CDR2 is FYNNEI. This CDR3 spans 14 amino acids. CDR3 sequence (DNA): TGTGCCAGCAATGAGGGGACAGGGAACGACGAGCAGTACGTC. It encodes CASNEGTGNDEQYV.

This clonotype was observed at least ten times. The CDR3 loop is CASSQQSYEQYF. DNA of the CDR3: TGTGCCAGCAGCCAACAGTCATACGAGCAGTACTTC. The chain recombines TRBV7-9 with TRBJ2-7; unclear D gene. CDR3 length equals 12 residues. V shed 5 bases and J shed 4 bases, with 9 bases lying between them. Germline V gene sequence: CDR1 SEHNR, CDR2 FQNEAQ (reference sequence).

This clonotype has only a few counts. The gene calls are TRBV25-1 and TRBJ2-5, with D possibly called TRBD1 or TRBD2 (5 bases each). This CDR3 has 15 residues. Trimming left V 1 base short and J 4 bases short, with 13 bases between. Germline V gene sequence: CDR1 MGHDK, CDR2 SYGVNS. The CDR3 reads CASSEFDLGGETQYF. The CDR3 bases are TGTGCCAGCAGTGAATTCGATCTTGGGGGAGAGACCCAGTACTTC.

The chain combines TRBV20-1 with TRBJ2-4; 7 positions match TRBD2. Looked up from germline, CDR1 is DFQATT and CDR2 is SNEGSKA (reference sequence). This CDR3 is built from 15 residues. J gave up 2 bases and V 5 bases, and 9 bases lay outside the gene matches. The CDR3 DNA is TGCAGTGCTCCTCACCCGCGGGGGACCAAAAACATTCAGTACTTC. It codes for CSAPHPRGTKNIQYF.

This chain joins TRBV4-2 and TRBJ2-7, with TRBD2 identical over 7 bases. Germline V lookup: CDR1 LGHNA, CDR2 YNFKEQ. CDR3 size: 17 residues. Trimming cost V 0 bases and J 4 bases; bases outside gene matches: 12. The CDR3 DNA reads TGTGCCAGCAGCCAAGATATACAGGCGGGGGAATTATACGAGCAGTACTTC. Its translation: CASSQDIQAGELYEQYF.

Ten or more counts support this clonotype. The chain joins TRBV7-2 to TRBJ2-3, with 8 positions matching TRBD1. J gave up 4 bases and V 5 bases, and 8 bases lay outside the gene matches. The CDR3 extends over 15 amino acids. Germline V CDR1 and CDR2: SGHTA, FQGNSA. The CDR3 spells CASSRTGGAADTQYF. The CDR3 DNA follows: TGTGCCAGCAGCCGAACAGGGGGAGCTGCAGATACGCAGTATTTT.

This clonotype was found a few times. The chain uses TRBV19 and TRBJ2-1, with TRBD2 identical over 10 bases. The ends lost 6 bases at V and 6 bases at J; junction bases unmatched: 8. This CDR3 has 15 residues. The germline V gene encodes CDR1 LNHDA and CDR2 SQIVND (reference sequence). The chain's CDR3 is CASSLTSGAPNEQFF. CDR3 nucleotides: TGTGCCAGTAGCCTAACTAGCGGGGCCCCCAATGAGCAGTTCTTC.